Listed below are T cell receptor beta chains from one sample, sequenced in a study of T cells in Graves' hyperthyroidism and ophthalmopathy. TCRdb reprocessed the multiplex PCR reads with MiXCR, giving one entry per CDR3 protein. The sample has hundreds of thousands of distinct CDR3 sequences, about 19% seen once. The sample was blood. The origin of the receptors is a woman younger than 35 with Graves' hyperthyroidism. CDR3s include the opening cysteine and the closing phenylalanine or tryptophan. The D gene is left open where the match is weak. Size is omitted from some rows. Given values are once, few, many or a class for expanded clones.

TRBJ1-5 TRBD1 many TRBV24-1 CATSPRGKQPQHF TGTGCCACCAGTCCCAGGGGGAAACAGCCCCAGCATTTT
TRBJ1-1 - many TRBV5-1 CASSPMVGGTEAFF TGCGCCAGCAGCCCGATGGTTGGGGGCACTGAAGCTTTCTTT
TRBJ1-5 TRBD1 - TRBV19 CASSIPGGSRNQPQHF TGTGCCAGTAGTATCCCAGGGGGCAGTAGGAATCAGCCCCAGCATTTT
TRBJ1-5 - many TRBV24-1 CATSDFGQGDNQPQHF TGTGCCACCAGTGATTTCGGGCAGGGAGACAATCAGCCCCAGCATTTT
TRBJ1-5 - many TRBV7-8 CASSLSAGNSNQPQHF TGTGCCAGCAGCTTATCGGCCGGAAATAGCAATCAGCCCCAGCATTTT
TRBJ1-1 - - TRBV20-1 CSARAPALRDTEAFF TGCAGTGCTAGAGCCCCAGCACTCCGGGACACTGAAGCTTTCTTT
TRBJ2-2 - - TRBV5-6 CASSLFGTENTGELFF TGTGCCAGCAGCTTGTTCGGGACTGAGAACACCGGGGAGCTGTTTTTT
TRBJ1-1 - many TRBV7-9 CASSSRGGSEAFF TGTGCCAGCAGTTCCCGCGGTGGGTCCGAAGCTTTCTTT
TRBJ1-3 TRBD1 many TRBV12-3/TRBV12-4 CASRESGTGTIYF TGTGCCAGCAGAGAATCCGGGACAGGGACCATATATTTT
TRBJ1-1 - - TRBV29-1 CSAEGQMNTEAFF TGCAGCGCAGAGGGCCAGATGAACACTGAAGCTTTCTTT
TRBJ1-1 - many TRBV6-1 CASSDRQGKNTEAFF TGTGCCAGCAGTGATCGACAAGGAAAGAACACTGAAGCTTTCTTT
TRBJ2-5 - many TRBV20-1 CSARGLGVETQYF TGCAGTGCTAGGGGGTTAGGCGTCGAGACCCAGTACTTC
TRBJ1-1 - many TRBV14 CASSQLTEEAFF TGTGCCAGCAGCCAGTTGACGGAAGAAGCTTTCTTT
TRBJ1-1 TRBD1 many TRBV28 CASRREGQAAGGTEAFF TGTGCCAGCAGGCGCGAGGGACAGGCAGCGGGGGGCACTGAAGCTTTCTTT
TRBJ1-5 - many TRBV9 CASSVAGGVDQPQHF TGTGCCAGCAGCGTAGCTGGTGGCGTGGATCAGCCCCAGCATTTT
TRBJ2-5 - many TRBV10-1 CASSEFIGPQETQYF TGCGCCAGCAGTGAGTTCATCGGGCCTCAAGAGACCCAGTACTTC
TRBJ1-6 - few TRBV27 CASSGTRSPLHF TGTGCCAGCTCAGGGACACGGTCACCCCTCCACTTT
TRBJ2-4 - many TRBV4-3 CASSQETGLAKNIQYF TGCGCCAGCAGCCAAGAAACAGGACTAGCCAAAAACATTCAGTACTTC
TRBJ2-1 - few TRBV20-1 CSARPLRHAAGEQFF TGCAGTGCTAGACCCTTAAGACACGCTGCCGGGGAGCAGTTCTTC
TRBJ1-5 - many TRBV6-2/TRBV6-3 CASSYSLGGNQPQHF TGTGCCAGCAGCTACTCATTAGGGGGCAATCAGCCCCAGCATTTT
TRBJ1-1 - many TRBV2 CASTAGRWSEAFF TGTGCCAGCACCGCGGGACGGTGGAGTGAAGCTTTCTTT
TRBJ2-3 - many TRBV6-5 CASSYSYTAADTQYF TGTGCCAGCAGTTACTCCTACACGGCAGCGGATACGCAGTATTTT
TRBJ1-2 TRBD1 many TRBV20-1 CSARWQGALGYTF TGCAGTGCTAGGTGGCAGGGGGCCCTTGGCTACACCTTC
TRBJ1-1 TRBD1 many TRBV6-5 CASRGTGGAGTEAFF TGTGCCAGCAGGGGGACAGGGGGCGCGGGAACTGAAGCTTTCTTT
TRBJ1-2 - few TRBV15 CATSRVNNGYTF TGTGCCACCAGCAGAGTTAACAATGGCTACACCTTC
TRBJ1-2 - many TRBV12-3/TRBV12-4 CASSTPGTNGYTF TGTGCCAGCAGTACTCCAGGGACCAATGGCTACACCTTC
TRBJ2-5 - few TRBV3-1 CASSQDPERGETQYF TGTGCCAGCAGCCAAGATCCCGAGCGAGGAGAGACCCAGTACTTC
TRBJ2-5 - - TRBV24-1 CATSDLEFGGQETQYF TGTGCCACCAGTGATTTGGAGTTTGGGGGACAAGAGACCCAGTACTTC
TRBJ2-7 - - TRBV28 CASSLRTASYEQYF TGTGCCAGCAGTTTAAGGACAGCCTCCTACGAGCAGTACTTC
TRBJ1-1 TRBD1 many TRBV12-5 CASGSPSQGARFEAFF TGTGCTAGTGGTTCCCCGAGCCAGGGGGCCCGCTTTGAAGCTTTCTTT
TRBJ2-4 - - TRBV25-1 CASSVPRATGSLTKNIQYF TGTGCCAGCAGTGTGCCTCGGGCCACAGGTTCCCTTACCAAAAACATTCAGTACTTC
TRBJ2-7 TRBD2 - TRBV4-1 CASSQDGGRGVPYEQYF TGCGCCAGCAGCCAAGATGGGGGACGGGGGGTCCCCTACGAGCAGTACTTC
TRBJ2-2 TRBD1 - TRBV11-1 CASSSRQGTNTGELFF TGTGCCAGCAGCTCTAGACAGGGGACGAACACCGGGGAGCTGTTTTTT
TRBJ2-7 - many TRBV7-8 CASSLEGSPRYEQYF TGTGCCAGCAGCTTAGAAGGGTCCCCAAGGTACGAGCAGTACTTC